What follows are 9 T cell receptor beta chains derived from one specimen sequenced in a study of blood T cell repertoires in COVID-19. Clones were sequenced by immunoSEQ multiplex PCR, and TCRdb holds only the in-frame ones, with some missing. Of approximately 29,000 clones listed, 85% to 95% were seen once; the top ten hold approximately 0.78%. The specimen sequenced was peripheral blood. These receptors were taken from a woman in her 70s with COVID-19, enrolled during active disease.

V and J are TRBV19 and TRBJ1-5; unclear D gene. The germline V gene has CDR1 LNHDA and CDR2 SQIVND (reference sequence). The CDR3 loop spans 12 amino acids. Trimming stripped 3 bases from V and 6 bases from J, with 6 bases between. The CDR3 nucleotides read TGTGCCAGTAGTATTTCGGTTCAGCCCCAGCATTTT. Protein sequence: CASSISVQPQHF.

This clone was found once. This chain connects TRBV30 to TRBJ1-2; tentatively, D is TRBD1 (6 bases). Germline CDR1 GTSNPN, CDR2 SVGIG (reference sequence). The CDR3 consists of 13 residues. Trimming removed 3 bases at V and 4 bases at J, with 12 bases between. CDR3 sequence: CAWRPTGVYGYTF. CDR3 bases: TGTGCCTGGAGGCCGACAGGAGTCTATGGCTACACCTTC.

V usage is TRBV3-1 (or the pseudogene TRBV3-2) and J usage is TRBJ2-1; D remains unclear. The ends were cut back, 0 bases at V and 0 bases at J, with 9 bases in the middle. The CDR3 runs to 16 residues. The germline V gene encodes CDR1 LGHDT and CDR2 YNNKEL (reference sequence). CDR3 region: CASSQDLASSYNEQFF. In DNA form, the CDR3 reads TGTGCCAGCAGCCAAGATCTGGCAAGCTCCTACAATGAGCAGTTCTTC.

This sequence joins TRBV21-1 and TRBJ1-3; the DNA was not used to check the table's D call, TRBD1. TRBV21-1 is listed as a pseudogene. CDR3 length: 16 amino acids. In DNA, the CDR3 is TGTGCCAGCAGCAAAGTGACAGGGGCGGCTGGAAACACCATATATTTT. Translation: CASSKVTGAAGNTIYF.

The J gene is TRBJ1-5, the V gene TRBV6-6; D ambiguous. From germline, CDR1 is MNHNY and CDR2 SVGAGI (reference sequence). V was shortened by 0 bases and J by 4 bases, with 10 bases between the two germline ends. This CDR3 has 15 amino acids. This CDR3 is CASSYSEAVNQPQHF. In nucleotides, the CDR3 is TGTGCCAGCAGTTACTCGGAGGCGGTAAATCAGCCCCAGCATTTT.

The rearrangement uses TRBV20-1 and TRBJ2-1, with D perhaps TRBD2 (5 bases). V was trimmed by 3 bases and J by 4 bases, leaving 16 bases between them. This CDR3 is 15 amino acids long. CDR1 and CDR2 from the germline V gene are DFQATT and SNEGSKA (reference sequence). The CDR3 region has the DNA TGCAGTGCTAGTAGAGGCCGTCGGGGATACAATGAGCAGTTCTTC. Translation gives CSASRGRRGYNEQFF.

The rearrangement links TRBV3-1 (or the pseudogene TRBV3-2) to TRBJ2-1; D is unresolved. In germline, CDR1 is LGHDT, CDR2 YNNKEL (reference sequence). V lost 3 bases to trimming and J lost 8 bases, with 20 bases between them. This CDR3 region has 16 residues. The CDR3 DNA reads as TGTGCCAGCAGCCATTTGTCGGCAGCCGTCGCGGATGAGCAGTTCTTC. This codes for CASSHLSAAVADEQFF.

The chain has TRBV2 and TRBJ1-4, with a tentative D call TRBD1 (5 bases). The germline V gene encodes CDR1 SNHLY and CDR2 FYNNEI. Trimming left V 6 bases short and J 6 bases short, with 14 bases between. CDR3 length: 14 residues. CDR3 protein: CASRGGVSYEKLFF. In DNA, the CDR3 is TGTGCCAGCAGGGGGGGGGTCTCCTATGAAAAACTGTTTTTT.

The count of this clone is one. The V gene is TRBV4-2, the J gene TRBJ1-1; D is unresolved. The V end lost 1 base, the J end lost 6 bases, and 12 bases lay between the germline ends. This CDR3 comprises 14 residues. Germline assignment: CDR1 LGHNA and CDR2 YNFKEQ. The DNA of the CDR3 is TGTGCCAGCAGCCAAGTCATTATTAAGCCTGAAGCTTTCTTT. Protein product: CASSQVIIKPEAFF.